The next 12 T cell receptor beta chains were all read from a single sample in a study of shared clonotypes between healthy human individuals. Data came from immunoSEQ multiplex PCR; TCRdb stores just in-frame clones and leaves some out. The table lists approximately 510,000 clones, about four fifths of them singletons. The source material was PBMCs. These receptors were collected from a woman in her 40s in good health. Some clones in this sample may be carry-over from other donors' samples.

V is TRBV28 and J is TRBJ2-7; D call uncertain. The CDR3 is 13 amino acids. V was shortened by 3 bases and J by 2 bases, with 8 bases between the two germline ends. CDR1 is MDHEN, CDR2 SYDVKM, per germline. For the CDR3, the DNA is TGTGCCAGCAGTTTTGGTCCAACCTACGAGCAGTACTTC. This sequence encodes CASSFGPTYEQYF.

This chain joins TRBV19 and TRBJ1-1, with D possibly being TRBD1 (6 bases). V gave up 5 bases and J gave up 4 bases, with 11 bases separating them. Germline CDR1 and CDR2: LNHDA and SQIVND (reference sequence). This CDR3 has 13 residues. CDR3 in DNA: TGTGCCAGTAGTGTGGGGGGGGCCACTGAAGCTTTCTTT. Amino acids: CASSVGGATEAFF.

This chain connects TRBV5-1 to TRBJ2-1; D possibly matches TRBD1 or TRBD2 (5 bases each). The CDR3 consists of 14 residues. Trimming stripped 0 bases from V and 4 bases from J, with 8 bases between. Looked up from germline, CDR1 is SGHRS and CDR2 is YFSETQ. This CDR3 is CASSLGDRYNEQFF. The DNA for the CDR3 is TGCGCCAGCAGCTTGGGGGACCGATACAATGAGCAGTTCTTC.

The rearrangement uses TRBV6-1 and TRBJ1-4, with 8 positions matching TRBD1. The CDR3 spans 15 residues. V lost 6 bases, J lost 10 bases, and 13 bases stayed unmatched. Germline V gene sequence: CDR1 MNHNS, CDR2 SASEGT. CDR3 DNA: TGTGCCAGCAGCGATTTGCTGGACAGGGCGGGAAAACTGTTTTTT. This codes for CASSDLLDRAGKLFF.

The chain carries TRBV15 and TRBJ2-4; D unclear. This CDR3 comprises 15 residues. Germline-derived CDR1 and CDR2 are LNHNV and YYDKDF (reference sequence). V was trimmed by 0 bases and J by 5 bases, leaving 11 bases between them. For the CDR3, the DNA is TGTGCCACCAGCAGAGATCGAGGTGGCCAAAACATTCAGTACTTC. Protein product: CATSRDRGGQNIQYF.

The gene calls are TRBV5-1 and TRBJ2-7; TRBD2 matches at 10 bases. The CDR3 consists of 15 residues. V lost 3 bases, J lost 5 bases, and 8 bases stayed unmatched. Germline V lookup: CDR1 SGHRS, CDR2 YFSETQ. The CDR3, as DNA: TGCGCCAGCAGCTCCCAACTAGCGGGATCACACGAGCAGTACTTC. This encodes CASSSQLAGSHEQYF.

V gene TRBV5-1 combines with J gene TRBJ1-2; 9 nucleotides agree with TRBD1. CDR1 is SGHRS, CDR2 YFSETQ, per germline. J gave up 2 bases and V 0 bases, and 8 bases lay outside the gene matches. This CDR3 is built from 17 residues. The CDR3 nucleotides read TGCGCCAGCAGCTTGGCCCCGGGGACAGGGATCAACTATGGCTACACCTTC. Its translation is CASSLAPGTGINYGYTF.

A word on this clone: Additional DNA sequences in this sample encode the identical CDR3. The chain joins TRBV14 to TRBJ2-7; no firm D call. CDR1 SGHDN and CDR2 FVKESK come from the germline V gene. The germline V and J ends were trimmed by 3 bases and 4 bases, with 7 bases remaining between them. The CDR3 is 12 residues long. The CDR3 sequence is CASSQTGYEQYF. The CDR3 bases are TGTGCCAGCAGCCAGACGGGTTACGAGCAGTACTTC.

The CDR3 here is CASSLVPSDYGYTF. CDR3 nucleotide sequence: TGTGCCAGCAGCTTAGTACCCTCGGACTATGGCTACACCTTC. This sequence joins TRBV7-3 and TRBJ1-2, with D unresolved. Germline CDR1 reads SGHTA; CDR2 reads FQGTGA. The CDR3 consists of 14 residues. V dropped 2 bases and J dropped 3 bases, with 10 bases sitting between them.

The V call is TRBV10-1, the J call TRBJ2-7, with D possibly matching TRBD1 (6 bases). Per germline, CDR1 WNHNN and CDR2 SYGVQD (reference sequence). The CDR3 totals 18 residues. V dropped 2 bases and J dropped 2 bases, with 22 bases sitting between them. This chain's CDR3 is CASSEPQIRQVGAYEQYF. CDR3 sequence (DNA): TGCGCCAGCAGTGAGCCTCAAATTAGACAGGTAGGCGCCTACGAGCAGTACTTC.

This clone was observed once. The chain combines TRBV6-5 with TRBJ1-2, with D maybe TRBD1 (6 bases). The V end lost 0 bases, the J end lost 7 bases, and 15 bases lay between the germline ends. This CDR3 comprises 15 residues. The germline gives CDR1 MNHEY, CDR2 SVGAGI. For the CDR3, the DNA is TGTGCCAGCAGTTACTCGAGGGACAAACGGAGTGGCTACACCTTC. Translated, it gives CASSYSRDKRSGYTF.

The chain is built from TRBV28 and TRBJ1-5; D gene uncertain. CDR3 length: 17 amino acids. Germline CDR1 reads MDHEN; CDR2 reads SYDVKM. V was cut by 5 bases and J by 0 bases, with 17 bases left in between. The CDR3 loop reads CASSPQFGAYSNQPQHF. CDR3 DNA sequence: TGTGCCAGCAGTCCACAGTTCGGCGCGTATAGCAATCAGCCCCAGCATTTT. Full variable domain (rest looked up from reference TRBV28 and TRBJ1-5): DVKVTQSSRYLVKRTGEKVFLECVQDMDHENMFWYRQDPGLGLRLIYFSYDVKMKEKGDIPEGYSVSREKKERFSLILESASTNQTSMYLCASSPQFGAYSNQPQHFGDGTRLSIL.